The present entry profiles one T cell receptor (beta chain) with its context. These data are taken from a study of blood T cell repertoires in COVID-19. At the level of the study: The United States, Italy and Spain supplied acute and convalescent COVID-19 samples. PBMCs, B-cell-depleted T cells, or T cells provided the cDNA or gDNA that made up the material.

Original processing methods: Cell counts per sample came from amplifying reference gene primers. This table comes from immunoSEQ multiplex PCR, and its TCRdb copy is limited to in-frame clones, with some not included. V and J calls and clone size are copied from that table; D and trimming were computed from the DNA. The sample holds about 68,000 clones, 80% to 90% seen once. Germline assignment: CDR1 SGDLS and CDR2 YYNGEE. V dropped 0 bases and J dropped 7; count of bases not matched to a gene: 4. The CDR3 is 15 residues long. Material: peripheral blood. This receptor was obtained from a man aged 45-60 years with acute or convalescent COVID-19. The chain joins TRBV9 to TRBJ1-6; 7 positions agree with TRBD1. The CDR3 DNA reads TGTGCCAGCAGCGTAGCTGGGGGACAGAATTCACCCCTCCACTTT. It codes for CASSVAGGQNSPLHF.